This T cell receptor beta chain was recorded in a study of cytomegalovirus exposure and HLA in healthy donors. A word on this clone: Its antigen remains unidentified.

Donors were ostensibly healthy at sampling, although undocumented immune exposures were probable. The PCR ran on 60 Vbeta and 13 Jbeta primers. Profiled with immunoSEQ multiplex PCR; TCRdb holds only in-frame clones, not every one. The sample includes roughly 160,000 clones, 75% of them seen just once. Study-level points and caveats: Sequencing likely caused a cluster of highly shared sequence variants. Trimming of TCR beta V- and J-genes showed a link, identified in a later analysis, to a missense DCLRE1C variant.

The CDR3 runs to 13 residues. Germline V gene data show CDR1 as MNHEY and CDR2 as SVGAGI. The clonotype originates from a middle-aged woman in good health and CMV-seropositive. The chain employs TRBV6-5 and TRBJ2-5; a possible D gene is TRBD1 (6 bases). The better agreement between TRBJ2-7 and the DNA end casts doubt on the J call. The sample consisted of PBMCs. The DNA of the CDR3 is TGTGCCAGCAGTCTGACAGGAACCTACGAGCAGTACTTC. Translating gives CASSLTGTYEQYF.